Described below is a single T cell receptor (beta chain) sequence and its context. Antigen specificity is unknown. The CDR3 has 15 amino acids. V was pared by 5 bases and J by 4 bases, with 1 base of the junction left unmatched. CDR1 and CDR2 from the germline V gene are MNHEY and SVGAGI. This sample was taken from a study of a mutant IDH1 vaccine in newly diagnosed glioma. Findings of the study overall: Shifts in the top peripheral T cell clonotypes seemed unrelated to pseudoprogression.

Assay: immunoSEQ multiplex PCR; the TCRdb copy retains only in-frame clones and omits some. The data contain tens of thousands of clones, around 89% of them seen just once; the ten biggest clones take up 5.7%. The time point was: week 35, safety follow-up. Alongside topical imiquimod, each dose of vaccine comprised 300 ug of mutant IDH1 20-mer peptide. This receptor was identified in a woman aged 40 to 55 with glioma. The starting material was PBMCs, obtained from a glioma patient whose treatment included an IDH1 peptide vaccine. The V gene is TRBV6-5, the J gene TRBJ2-2, with TRBD2 matching 13 bases. This CDR3 reads CASSGLAGATGELFF. The CDR3 DNA reads TGTGCCAGCAGTGGACTAGCGGGAGCCACCGGGGAGCTGTTTTTT.